The present TCR beta chain was sequenced within a study of beta chain features in type 1 diabetes. Overall study: Summed over all samples, the examined sorted cells came to 100 million to 130 million.

Of the isolated RNA, all was reverse transcribed, and so the sequenced material was expressed TCRB transcripts. Profiled with immunoSEQ multiplex PCR; TCRdb holds only in-frame clones, not every one. The data show approximately 250,000 clones, over 12% seen once. Points from the study as a whole: Insertions at VDJ junctions were less frequent in type 1 diabetes patients. These patients also deleted more nucleotides at the same junctions.

In this sample, this clone turned up a few times. Its antigen remains unidentified. Blood was drawn once from each donor into heparinised tubes. The draws averaged about 120 mL. The TCR comes from a middle-aged woman in good health. Sequenced: naive CD4+ T cells from blood.

The CDR3 DNA reads TGTGCCAGCAGCGTCGCGGACGAGCAGTACTTC. Protein: CASSVADEQYF. The V and J genes are TRBV6-5 and TRBJ2-7; D remains ambiguous. V lost 6 bases and J 5 bases, leaving 8 bases between the germline ends. CDR1 is MNHEY, CDR2 SVGAGI, per germline. This CDR3 contains 11 residues.